The 22 T cell receptor beta chains presented below share a single source sample, sequenced in a study of CXCR3-negative and CXCR3-positive naive CD8 T cells. With UMI labels, 5' RACE was used to prepare the TRB cDNA libraries. TCRdb reprocessed the 5' RACE reads; each CDR3 protein has one entry and no DNA is given. With about 24,000 distinct CDR3 sequences in the sample, the ten largest clones hold approximately 4.1%. Sequencing was performed on naive CXCR3- CD8+ T cells from blood. Specified subset: CD45RO-CCR7+CD27+CD95- naive CD8+ T cells lacking CXCR3 (TNR3-). The receptors shown here come from a human donor in good health. Some clones in this sample may be carry-over from other donors' samples.

J is TRBJ2-7 and V is TRBV29-1; TCRdb returns TRBD1, unconfirmable since there is no DNA. CDR1 is SQVTM, CDR2 ANQGSEA, per germline. The CDR3 runs to 14 residues. CDR3 amino acids: CSVVHPGAYYEQYF.

The chain is built from TRBV4-3 and TRBJ2-7; the D gene TCRdb calls, TRBD1, cannot be checked with no DNA. The CDR3 has 13 residues. Germline V gives CDR1 LGHNA, CDR2 YSLEER. The CDR3 here is CASSQGVGTLQYF.

The rearrangement uses TRBV29-1 and TRBJ2-1; with no DNA, the TCRdb D assignment of TRBD2 cannot be verified. CDR3 length: 16 amino acids. Germline V CDR1 and CDR2: SQVTM, ANQGSEA. The CDR3 region is CSVLLSSGSSYNEQFF.

The chain combines TRBV5-1 with TRBJ2-1; TCRdb proposes TRBD1, but this gene call is untestable without DNA. This CDR3 spans 17 amino acids. Germline CDR1 SGHRS, CDR2 YFSETQ. The chain's CDR3 is CASSTYAAGTGANEQFF.

This chain connects TRBV12-3 or TRBV12-4 to TRBJ2-7; TCRdb's D call of TRBD1 is untestable without DNA. The CDR3 extends over 15 amino acids. The CDR3 here is CASSLSLGQGHEQYF.

The chain is built from TRBV14 and TRBJ2-7. CDR1 SGHDN and CDR2 FVKESK come from the germline V gene. This CDR3 has 14 residues. This CDR3 reads CASSQDYGTYEQYF.

The J gene is TRBJ2-5, the V gene TRBV12-3 or TRBV12-4; TCRdb's D call, TRBD1, is unchecked because there is no DNA. The length of the CDR3 is 17 residues. The CDR3 loop reads CASSLLASSQQGETQYF.

The rearrangement uses TRBV7-6 and TRBJ2-1; as DNA is missing, the TRBD1 call by TCRdb cannot be tested. Germline V gene data show CDR1 as SGHVS and CDR2 as FNYEAQ. The CDR3 consists of 15 residues. The CDR3 is CASSSSGGAWNEQFF.

The chain employs TRBV29-1 and TRBJ2-3; the TCRdb call, TRBD2, lacks DNA for checking. Germline CDR1 is SQVTM and CDR2 is ANQGSEA. The CDR3 runs 18 residues. The CDR3 here is CSVEGLAGKRPSTDTQYF.

This sequence joins TRBV10-3 and TRBJ2-7. The CDR3 contains 14 residues. The V gene's germline CDR1 is ENHRY and CDR2 SYGVKD. The CDR3 spells CAISESTEFYEQYF.

The genes are TRBV9 and TRBJ1-1. In germline, CDR1 is SGDLS, CDR2 YYNGEE. CDR3 length: 14 residues. CDR3 amino acids: CASSVVGLFTEAFF.

The chain links TRBV29-1 to TRBJ2-7; the D call from TCRdb, TRBD1, cannot be confirmed without DNA. This CDR3 is built from 15 residues. In germline, CDR1 is SQVTM, CDR2 ANQGSEA. The CDR3 here is CSVEDVHRGYYEQYF.

The chain carries TRBV20-1 and TRBJ2-1; absent DNA, TCRdb's TRBD1 call cannot be checked. CDR3 length: 15 residues. Germline CDR1 and CDR2: DFQATT and SNEGSKA (reference sequence). The CDR3 sequence: CSARDRQGVSNEQFF.

The rearrangement links TRBV29-1 to TRBJ1-4; TCRdb selects TRBD1, and the lack of DNA leaves this call unchecked. The CDR3 runs to 18 residues. Germline assignment: CDR1 SQVTM and CDR2 ANQGSEA. The chain's CDR3 is CSVDTRTGGASTNEKLFF.

V is TRBV6-2 or TRBV6-3 and J is TRBJ2-7. Germline-derived CDR1 and CDR2 are MNHEY and SVGEGT. The CDR3 sequence is 13 residues long. This chain's CDR3 is CASSYSRMFEQYF.

According to its frequency, this clonotype is medium-sized. The chain links TRBV6-4 to TRBJ1-1; TCRdb returns TRBD1, unconfirmable since there is no DNA. The CDR3 totals 14 residues. Germline V CDR1 and CDR2: MRHNA, SNTAGT. CDR3 loop: CASSPTDGRTEAFF.

The chain recombines TRBV20-1 with TRBJ1-1; TCRdb designates TRBD1, a call that cannot be tested without DNA. The germline gives CDR1 DFQATT, CDR2 SNEGSKA (reference sequence). The CDR3 has 14 amino acids. CDR3 region: CSARDRGGYTEAFF.

J is TRBJ2-3 and V is TRBV6-4; lacking DNA, the TRBD1 call made by TCRdb goes unchecked. The CDR3 sequence is 13 residues long. CDR1 is MRHNA, CDR2 SNTAGT, per germline. CDR3 sequence: CASSGGSTDTQYF.

Considering frequency, this clonotype is medium-sized. This chain links TRBV5-1 with TRBJ1-5. Germline V gene sequence: CDR1 SGHRS, CDR2 YFSETQ. The length of the CDR3 is 14 residues. The CDR3 here is CASSSGLSDQPQHF.

V gene TRBV29-1 combines with J gene TRBJ2-1; TCRdb designates TRBD2, a call that cannot be tested without DNA. Germline V CDR1 and CDR2: SQVTM, ANQGSEA. CDR3 length: 15 amino acids. The CDR3 sequence is CSVMSGSGGPHEQFF.

The chain is built from TRBV29-1 and TRBJ1-2; the TCRdb D gene call, TRBD1, has no DNA to confirm it. The CDR3 is made up of 13 amino acids. Germline CDR1 and CDR2: SQVTM and ANQGSEA. The CDR3 sequence: CSVGPGQPSGYTF.

This rearrangement joins TRBV4-3 to TRBJ1-2; TCRdb names TRBD1, which stays unverified in the absence of DNA. The CDR3 loop spans 16 amino acids. Germline V gene data show CDR1 as LGHNA and CDR2 as YSLEER. The chain's CDR3 is CASSQDIPGIVGGYTF.